This T cell receptor beta chain was identified in a study of blood T cell repertoires in COVID-19. Study-wide context: Sites across the United States, Italy and Spain contributed samples from acute and convalescent COVID-19. PBMCs, B-cell-depleted T cells, or T cells were the source of the cDNA or gDNA that made up the material.

Germline CDR1 SGHRS, CDR2 YFSETQ. The CDR3 extends over 13 amino acids. Germline trimming cut 1 base from V and 6 bases from J; bases unmatched to any gene: 1. As originally analysed: Scientists estimated how many nucleated cells there were by amplifying reference gene primers. Data came from immunoSEQ multiplex PCR; TCRdb stores just in-frame clones and leaves some out. The V and J calls and clone size come from that table; D and trimming were worked out from the DNA. Among roughly 80,000 clones listed, roughly 84% were seen once. Sequencing was done on a sample of peripheral blood. V usage is TRBV5-1 and J usage is TRBJ2-7; 10 nucleotides agree with TRBD1. This sequence was found in a woman aged 65 to 85 with acute or convalescent COVID-19. CDR3 coding DNA: TGCGCCAGCAGCTTGAGACAGGGGGCCGAGCAGTACGTC. Its protein product is CASSLRQGAEQYV.